The T cell receptor beta chain under discussion was sequenced for a study of liver allograft versus peripheral blood T cells. For the study at large: Recipients' peripheral blood T cell receptor repertoires were compared with those in transplanted livers.

From the reads, TCRdb called clonotypes with MiXCR, one entry per CDR3 protein. The table lists more than 10,000 distinct CDR3 sequences, 25% to 35% of them singletons. The CDR3 is made up of 16 amino acids. V lost 3 bases and J lost 3, with 20 bases in between. Germline CDR1 reads GTSNPN; CDR2 reads SVGIG (reference sequence). This TCR was sampled from a human patient who had a liver transplant. Some T cells here may be from the graft donor. The gene calls are TRBV30 and TRBJ1-2; weak D call: TRBD1 (5 bases). The CDR3 region is CAWSGIRPREDYGYTF. The CDR3, as DNA: TGTGCCTGGAGCGGAATTCGTCCCAGGGAAGACTATGGCTACACCTTC.